This T cell receptor beta chain was captured by sequencing in a study of T cells in Graves' hyperthyroidism and ophthalmopathy. RNA transcripts gave rise to amplified TCR beta CDR3 regions. HTBI primers drove first-round RT-PCR of the TCR CDR3. Each CDR3 protein is one row after TCRdb ran MiXCR on the multiplex PCR reads. Among roughly 61,000 distinct CDR3 sequences listed, under 70% were seen once. V lost 2 bases, J lost 8 bases, and 9 bases lay in between. The germline gives CDR1 LNHNV, CDR2 YYDKDF (reference sequence). This CDR3 spans 13 amino acids. The chain is built from TRBV15 and TRBJ1-4; D not certain. The sample was blood. This receptor was identified in a woman in her sixties or seventies with Graves' ophthalmopathy. The CDR3 DNA reads as TGTGCCACCAGCAGATATGGTGGGGAAAAACTGTTTTTT. It specifies CATSRYGGEKLFF. Together with reference TRBV15 and TRBJ1-4, the CDR3 gives the full variable domain: DAMVIQNPRYQVTQFGKPVTLSCSQTLNHNVMYWYQQKSSQAPKLLFHYYDKDFNNEADTPDNFQSRRPNTSFCFLDIRSPGLGDTAMYLCATSRYGGEKLFFGSGTQLSVL.